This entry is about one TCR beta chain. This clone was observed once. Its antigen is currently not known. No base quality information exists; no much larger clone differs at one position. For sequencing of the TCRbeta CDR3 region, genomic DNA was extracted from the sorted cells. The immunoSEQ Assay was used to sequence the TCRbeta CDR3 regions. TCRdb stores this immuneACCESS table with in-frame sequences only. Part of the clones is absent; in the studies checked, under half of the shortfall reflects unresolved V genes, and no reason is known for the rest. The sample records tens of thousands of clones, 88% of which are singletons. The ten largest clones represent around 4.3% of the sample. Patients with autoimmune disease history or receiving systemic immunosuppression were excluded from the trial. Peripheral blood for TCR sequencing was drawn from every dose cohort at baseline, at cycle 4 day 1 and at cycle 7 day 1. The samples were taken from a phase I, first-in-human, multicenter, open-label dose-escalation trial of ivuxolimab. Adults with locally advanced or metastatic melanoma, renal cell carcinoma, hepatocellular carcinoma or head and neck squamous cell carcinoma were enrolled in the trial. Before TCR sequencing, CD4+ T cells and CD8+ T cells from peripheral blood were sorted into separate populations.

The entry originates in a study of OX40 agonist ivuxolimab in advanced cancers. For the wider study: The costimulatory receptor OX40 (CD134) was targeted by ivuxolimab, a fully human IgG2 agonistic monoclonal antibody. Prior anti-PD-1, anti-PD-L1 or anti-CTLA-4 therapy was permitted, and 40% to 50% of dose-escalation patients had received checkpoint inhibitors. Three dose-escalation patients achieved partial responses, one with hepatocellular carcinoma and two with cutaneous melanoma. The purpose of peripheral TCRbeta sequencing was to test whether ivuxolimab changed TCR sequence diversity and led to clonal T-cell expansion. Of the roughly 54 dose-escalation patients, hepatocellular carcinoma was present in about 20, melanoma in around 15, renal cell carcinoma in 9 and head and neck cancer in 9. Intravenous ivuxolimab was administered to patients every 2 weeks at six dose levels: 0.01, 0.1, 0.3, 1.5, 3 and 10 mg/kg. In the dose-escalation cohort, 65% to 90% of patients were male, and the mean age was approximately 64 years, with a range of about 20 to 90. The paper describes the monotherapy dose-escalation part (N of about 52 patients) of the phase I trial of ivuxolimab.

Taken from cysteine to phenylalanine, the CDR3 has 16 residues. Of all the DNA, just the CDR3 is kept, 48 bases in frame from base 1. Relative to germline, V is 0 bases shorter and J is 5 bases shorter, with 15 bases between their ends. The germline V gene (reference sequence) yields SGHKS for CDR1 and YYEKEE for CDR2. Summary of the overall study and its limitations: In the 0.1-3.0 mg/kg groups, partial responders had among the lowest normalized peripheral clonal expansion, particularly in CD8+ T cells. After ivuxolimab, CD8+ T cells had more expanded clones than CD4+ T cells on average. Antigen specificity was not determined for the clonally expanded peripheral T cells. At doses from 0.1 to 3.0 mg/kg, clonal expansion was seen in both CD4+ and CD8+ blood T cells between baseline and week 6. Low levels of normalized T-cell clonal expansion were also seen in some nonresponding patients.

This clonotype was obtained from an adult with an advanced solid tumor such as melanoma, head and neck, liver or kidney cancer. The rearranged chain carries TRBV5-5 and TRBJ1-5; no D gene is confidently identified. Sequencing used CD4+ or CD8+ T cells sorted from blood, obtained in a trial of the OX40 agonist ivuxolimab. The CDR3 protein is CASSLALGGIDQPQHF. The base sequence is TGTGCCAGCAGCTTGGCCTTGGGAGGGATCGATCAGCCCCAGCATTTT.